This T cell receptor beta chain is from a study of blood T cells in healthy people across ages. Per germline, CDR1 SGHRS and CDR2 YFSETQ. Trimming removed 2 bases from V and 0 bases from J; junction bases left unmatched: 3. This CDR3 region has 15 residues. This clonotype turned up a few times. Its specificity is not known. The study's findings and limits: The study found more naive CD4+ cells and higher diversity in long-lived than aged donors.

The second PCR ran roughly 7 to 12 cycles with a sample-barcoded 5' primer and J-beta primers. MiXCR, run by TCRdb on the 5' RACE reads, gives a single entry per CDR3 protein. The top ten clones hold roughly 23% of a sample with over 1,500,000 distinct CDR3 sequences, roughly two fifths of them seen once. This sequence originates from a human donor in good health. The rearrangement links TRBV5-1 to TRBJ1-1; 8 positions agree with TRBD1. The sequenced sample consisted of blood. This CDR3 reads CASSFTGGLNTEAFF. CDR3 coding DNA: TGCGCCAGCAGCTTCACAGGGGGATTGAACACTGAAGCTTTCTTT.